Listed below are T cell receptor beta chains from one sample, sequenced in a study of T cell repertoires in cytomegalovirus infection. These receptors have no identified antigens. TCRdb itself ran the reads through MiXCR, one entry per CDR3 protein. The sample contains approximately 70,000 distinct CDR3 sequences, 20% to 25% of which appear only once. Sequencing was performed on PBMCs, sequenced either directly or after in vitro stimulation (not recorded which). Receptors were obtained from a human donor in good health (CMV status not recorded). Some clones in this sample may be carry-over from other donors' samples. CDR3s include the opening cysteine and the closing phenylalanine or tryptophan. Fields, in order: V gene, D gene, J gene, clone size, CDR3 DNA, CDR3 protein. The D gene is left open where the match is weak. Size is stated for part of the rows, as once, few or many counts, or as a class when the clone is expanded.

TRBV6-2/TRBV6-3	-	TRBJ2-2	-	TGTGCCAGCAGTCTCCGGCTAGCCGGGGAGCTGTTTTTT	CASSLRLAGELFF
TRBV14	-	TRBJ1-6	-	TGTGCCAGCAGCCAGGGGTGGACACCCCTCCACTTT	CASSQGWTPLHF
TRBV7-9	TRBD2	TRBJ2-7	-	TGTGCCAGCAGCTTAATTCCCGGGACTACACTCCACGAGCAGTACTTC	CASSLIPGTTLHEQYF
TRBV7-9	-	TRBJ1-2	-	TGTGCCAGCAGCCCCGGTCGTGATGTCATCTATGGCTACACCTTC	CASSPGRDVIYGYTF
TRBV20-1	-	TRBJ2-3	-	TGCAGTGCTAGAGTCGGAGCGGATACGCAGTATTTT	CSARVGADTQYF
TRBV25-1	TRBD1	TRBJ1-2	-	TGTGCCAGCAGTGCCCAGGGGGCGAACTATGGCTACACCTTC	CASSAQGANYGYTF
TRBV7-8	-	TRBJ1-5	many	TGTGCCAGCAGCTTAGGGCAGAGCAATCAGCCCCAGCATTTT	CASSLGQSNQPQHF
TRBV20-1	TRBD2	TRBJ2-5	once	TGCAGTGCTAGAGGGACTAGCCGTGGGGAGACCCAGTACTTC	CSARGTSRGETQYF
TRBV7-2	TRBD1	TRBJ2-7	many	TGTGCCAGCCGGACAGGTCACAAGTACGAGCAGTACTTC	CASRTGHKYEQYF
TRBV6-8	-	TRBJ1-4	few	TGTGCCAGCAGTTATCGGGTGTTTGAAAAACTGTTTTTT	CASSYRVFEKLFF
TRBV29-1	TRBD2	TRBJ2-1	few	TGCAGCGTCAGGCTAGCGGGCGGGTACAATGAGCAGTTCTTC	CSVRLAGGYNEQFF
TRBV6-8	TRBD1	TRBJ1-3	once	TGTGCCAGCAGTCTAGATCCGGGACAGGGAAGAAACACCATATATTTT	CASSLDPGQGRNTIYF
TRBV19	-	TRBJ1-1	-	TGTGCCAGCGGGACGGAAGTTTGGGAAGCTTTCTTT	CASGTEVWEAFF
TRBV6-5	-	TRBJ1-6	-	TGTGCCAGCAGTTTAACGGACCCCAGATCACCCCTCCACTTT	CASSLTDPRSPLHF
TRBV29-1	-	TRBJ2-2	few	TGCAGCGTTCCAGCGCACACCGGGGAGCTGTTTTTT	CSVPAHTGELFF
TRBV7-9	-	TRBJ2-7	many	TGTGCCAGCAGCCATCCGCGGGTGGGGGCAGCTTTTTCCTACGAGCAGTACTTC	CASSHPRVGAAFSYEQYF
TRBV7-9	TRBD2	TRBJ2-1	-	TGTGCCAGCACCCGGACTAGCGGGAGGCGAAATGAGCAGTTCTTC	CASTRTSGRRNEQFF
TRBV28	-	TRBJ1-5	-	TGTGCCAGCAGTTTATTAGGGGGATGGCAGCCCCAGCATTTT	CASSLLGGWQPQHF
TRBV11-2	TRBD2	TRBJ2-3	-	TGTGCCAGCAGCTTCTCGGCGGGAGGTAGCACAGATACGCAGTATTTT	CASSFSAGGSTDTQYF
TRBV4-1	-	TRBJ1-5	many	TGCGCCAGCAGCCAAGATCCAGGGAAACTCAATCAGCCCCAGCATTTT	CASSQDPGKLNQPQHF
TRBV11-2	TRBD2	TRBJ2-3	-	TGTGCCAGCAGCTTAGGAGCGGGAGGGATGGAAGATACGCAGTATTTT	CASSLGAGGMEDTQYF
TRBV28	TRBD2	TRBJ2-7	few	TGTGCCAGCAGTTTCCAACTAGCGGGAGGAACCTACGAGCAGTACTTC	CASSFQLAGGTYEQYF
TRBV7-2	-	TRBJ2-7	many	TGTGCCAGCAGCCCCAACGAGGAGATTTTCCAGTACTTC	CASSPNEEIFQYF
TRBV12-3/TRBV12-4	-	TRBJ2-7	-	TGTGCCAGCAGTTTTGGACAGCCCAGCTCCTACGAGCAGTACTTC	CASSFGQPSSYEQYF
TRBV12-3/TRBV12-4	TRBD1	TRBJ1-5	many	TGTGCCAGCAGGCAGACAGGGAATCAGCCCCAGCATTTT	CASRQTGNQPQHF
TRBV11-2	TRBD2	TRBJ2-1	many	TGTGCCAGCAGCTTGGGACTAGCGATGGAGAATGAGCAGTTCTTC	CASSLGLAMENEQFF
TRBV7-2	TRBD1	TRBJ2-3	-	TGTCCCAGCAGCCTCACACAGGGGAGCACAGATACGCAGTATTTT	CPSSLTQGSTDTQYF
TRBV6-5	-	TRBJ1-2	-	TGTGCCAGCACCACACCTCGGGGGGAGGAAGCTGGCTACACCTTC	CASTTPRGEEAGYTF
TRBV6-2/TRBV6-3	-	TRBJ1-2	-	TGTGCCAGCAGTTCGGGGCGTAATGGTGGCTACACCTTC	CASSSGRNGGYTF
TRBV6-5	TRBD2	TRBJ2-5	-	TGTGCCAGCAGTTCTCCGGGGGGAGAGACCCAGTACTTC	CASSSPGGETQYF
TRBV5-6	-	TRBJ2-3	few	TGTGCCAGCAGCTTGCAAGCGGGTATCACAGATACGCAGTATTTT	CASSLQAGITDTQYF
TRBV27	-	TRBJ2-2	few	TGTGCCAGCAGTACAACGGCCGGGGAGCTGTTTTTT	CASSTTAGELFF
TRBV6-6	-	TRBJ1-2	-	TGTGCCAGCAGTTACTCGGACAGATCCTATGGCTACACCTTC	CASSYSDRSYGYTF
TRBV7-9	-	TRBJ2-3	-	TGTGCCAGCAGCTTAGTGATCTCAGATACGCAGTATTTT	CASSLVISDTQYF
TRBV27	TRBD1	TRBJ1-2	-	TGTGCCAGCAAACAAGACAGGGCTAACTATGGCTACACCTTC	CASKQDRANYGYTF
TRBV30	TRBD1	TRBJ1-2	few	TGTGCCTGCCCCCCCGGGACAGGGCTTAAGGCTAACTATGGCTACACCTTC	CACPPGTGLKANYGYTF
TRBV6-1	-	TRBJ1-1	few	TGTGCCACCGAGACGAACACTGAAGCTTTCTTT	CATETNTEAFF
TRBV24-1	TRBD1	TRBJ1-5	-	TGTGCCACCAGTGACGATGGGACAGACGGGGAGCCCCAGCATTTT	CATSDDGTDGEPQHF
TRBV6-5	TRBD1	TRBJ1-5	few	TGTGCCAGCAGTCCAGGGGGATTGGGCAATCAGCCCCAGCATTTT	CASSPGGLGNQPQHF
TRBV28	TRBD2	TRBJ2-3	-	TGTGCCAGCAGTCCCGGGGGACTAGCGGGCCCCACAGATACGCAGTATTTT	CASSPGGLAGPTDTQYF
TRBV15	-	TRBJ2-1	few	TGTGCCACCAGCAGGGGAGGAGACAGGGACAATGAGCAGTTCTTC	CATSRGGDRDNEQFF
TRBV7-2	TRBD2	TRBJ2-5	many	TGTGCCAGCAGCCTAAACCTCCTAGCGGGGCAGGGGACCCAGTACTTC	CASSLNLLAGQGTQYF
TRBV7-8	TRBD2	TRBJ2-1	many	TGTGCCAGCAGCTTTAGCGGGAGCTCCTACAATGAGCAGTTCTTC	CASSFSGSSYNEQFF
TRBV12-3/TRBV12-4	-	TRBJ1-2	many	TGTGCCAGCAGTTTAAATCCGCAGGGTCAGATCGATGGCTACACCTTC	CASSLNPQGQIDGYTF
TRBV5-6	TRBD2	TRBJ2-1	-	TGTGCCAGCAGCTTTGGACTAGCGGGAGTCCATGAGCAGTTCTTC	CASSFGLAGVHEQFF
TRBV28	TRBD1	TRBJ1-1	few	TGTGCCACCGGACAGGGAATGAACACTGAAGCTTTCTTT	CATGQGMNTEAFF
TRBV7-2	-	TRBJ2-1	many	TGTGCCAGCAGCTTATCTTACAATGAGCAGTTCTTC	CASSLSYNEQFF
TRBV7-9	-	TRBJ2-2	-	TGTGCCAGCAGCCCGACGGGCGGTAACACCGGGGAGCTGTTTTTT	CASSPTGGNTGELFF
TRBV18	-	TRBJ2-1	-	TGTGCCAGCTCCCCCGGGCTGAGCTCCTACAATGAGCAGTTCTTC	CASSPGLSSYNEQFF
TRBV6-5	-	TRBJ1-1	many	TGTGCCAGCAGCTACCGGGGAGGAGGAGCTTTCTTT	CASSYRGGGAFF
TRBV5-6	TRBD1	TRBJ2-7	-	TGTGCCAGCAGCTTGGAAGGTCAGGGGGCAGGGCACGAGCAGTACTTC	CASSLEGQGAGHEQYF
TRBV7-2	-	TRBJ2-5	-	TGTGCCAGCAGCTTAGACCGGTGGGGGACCCAGTACTTC	CASSLDRWGTQYF
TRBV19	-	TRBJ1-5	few	TGTGCCAGTAGTATAGATAACGGCAGCAATCAGCCCCAGCATTTT	CASSIDNGSNQPQHF
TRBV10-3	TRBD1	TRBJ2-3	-	TGTGCCATCAGTGAAACAGGGGGCACAGATACGCAGTATTTT	CAISETGGTDTQYF
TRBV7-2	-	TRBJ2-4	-	TGTGCCAGCAGCGCAACAACCAGGAAAAACATTCAGTACTTC	CASSATTRKNIQYF
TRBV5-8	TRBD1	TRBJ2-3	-	TGTGCCAGCAGCTTTGAGTCGGGACAGAGCTTCACAGATACGCAGTATTTT	CASSFESGQSFTDTQYF